This T cell receptor beta chain was recorded in a study of cytomegalovirus exposure and HLA in healthy donors (dated by TCRdb to the late 2010s). Background on the whole study: An earlier analysis of around 600 of the donors reported roughly 300 Gb of sequence data and roughly 110 million unique TCR beta sequences from about 180 million T cells. Among the approximately 430 genotyped donors, 75% to 90% belonged to the genetic ancestry cluster associated with self-reported Caucasian donors. Using immunosequencing, the study profiled T cell repertoires from roughly 650 subjects and related those repertoires to cytomegalovirus serostatus. A separate validation cohort of approximately 120 different subjects was used in addition to the 666-subject first cohort. To predict cytomegalovirus infection status, the study brought together high-throughput TCR immunosequencing, statistical association of individual TCRs with disease status, and machine learning. Donor age, sex, ethnicity and CMV serostatus were compiled alongside the repertoire data. Approximately 330 gigabases of sequencing data and around 80 million unique TCR sequences made up an early release that covered 640 HLA-typed donors. To decide whether each TCR beta V gene segment behaved as functional or pseudogenic, an earlier analysis of approximately 620 of the donors relied on high-throughput TCR beta sequencing. Rather than using new phenotypic data, the later analysis identified candidate immune exposures from TCR beta sequences and from how often those sequences occurred across donors. The study aimed to test whether cataloging public T cell receptors could reveal signatures of past pathogen exposure. Across approximately 420 genotyped donors of the cohort, an average of about 250,000 unique TCR beta nucleotide sequences per donor were sequenced, and around 20% of those sequences were non-productive. Both class I and class II loci were covered by HLA typing, at four-digit resolution. A later genetic analysis took genome-wide SNP genotypes for about 55% of the roughly 700 donors and used that subset as a discovery cohort. The number of typed donors differed by locus: about 629-640 for A, B, C, DRB1 and DQB1; 500 to 550 for DQA1; some 610 for DPA1; and roughly 490 for DPB1. A later analysis re-examined previously published TCR beta repertoires from more than 600 donors and added high-resolution HLA genotyping to investigate patterns of TCR occurrence. Because of strong linkage in the cohort, a handful of DR-DQ haplotypes were treated as single units for association and clustering. All discovery cohort repertoires had been generated on a single sequencing platform.

The cohort comprised hundreds of healthy bone marrow donors. All cohort members were sampled while nominally healthy, although unrecorded immune exposures were likely present. The donor was CMV seropositive and belonged to the group of a few hundred seropositive cohort members. Every donor gave a peripheral blood sample, and the peripheral blood mononuclear cells from that sample were used for TCR beta sequencing. Genomic DNA was extracted from the blood cell samples with the Qiagen DNeasy Blood Extraction Kit. CDR1 and CDR2, looked up from the germline V gene (reference sequence), are LNHDA and SQIVND. Trimming takes 3 bases from V and 0 bases from J, and the germline ends sit 10 bases apart. From the cysteine through the phenylalanine, the CDR3 covers 15 amino acids. The read is trimmed to its CDR3 DNA, 45 bases read in frame from base 1. On the study overall, not on this receptor specifically: In a later genetic analysis, fewer N-insertions in productive TCRs were reported among donors in an Asian-associated ancestry cluster than the roughly 700-donor mean. According to the authors, the approach could potentially be generalized to other disease states and immunological phenotypes. Only TCR beta chains were sequenced in this cohort, and the absence of alpha or paired-chain data limited detectable features. The sequencing pipeline was judged likely to have produced a cluster of highly shared sequence variants as a technical artifact. In a later analysis, HLA-associated TCR beta chains showed more clonal expansion and lower generation probabilities than non-associated chains that were equally common. Roughly uniform sequencing depth across donors was assumed in presence/absence analyses, although this assumption may not hold. At a false discovery rate of 0.05, a later analysis linked under 20,000 TCR beta sequences to specific HLA alleles. CMV serostatus was the only immune exposure information available for the cohort. The 87-base-pair reads could not distinguish some IMGT-functional V segments, including TRBV6-2 and TRBV6-3, so those segments were excluded. While some public TCRs were present in many individuals, most TCR sequences turned up only very rarely across donors. A further reported finding was that TCR beta sequences accurately predicted the HLA-A and HLA-B alleles for most subjects in the first cohort. The classifier was reported to diagnose cytomegalovirus status with high specificity and sensitivity in both the original cohort and the validation cohort. In a later analysis, several top co-occurrence clusters were reported to appear linked to parvovirus B19, influenza, CMV and Epstein-Barr virus. V-gene and J-gene trimming of TCR beta chains was associated with a missense DCLRE1C variant in a later genetic analysis, and the association was replicated in an independent cohort. In a later analysis, most CMV-associated TCR beta chains were found to appear HLA-restricted, with HLA associations seemingly driven largely by CMV exposure. According to a later analysis, TCR association rates differed among HLA loci, with DRB1 alleles showing the most associated TCRs and HLA-C alleles showing the fewest. Correlated functional status among segregating V segments might reflect linkage disequilibrium, but an unknown experimental factor could not be ruled out. A few of the identified cytomegalovirus-associated TCR beta chains were confirmed in vitro to be specific for cytomegalovirus antigens. In an earlier analysis of approximately 590 of the donors, most TCR beta V segments appeared in productive rearrangements about 87% or about 30% of the time, broadly matching IMGT annotations. Assigning TCR associations to individual alleles was difficult when HLA alleles, especially DR and DQ, strongly co-occurred. The study listed 164 TCR beta chains as associated with cytomegalovirus. Because counts were too low, roughly 18 rarely observed V segments, including chromosome 9 orphons, were left out of the earlier analysis of roughly 600 of the donors. Because some donors lacked HLA typing at each locus, the association tests relied only on the typed subset.

Details on this clone: The antigen it binds to is not known. Per-nucleotide qualities are absent, and no much larger clonotype sits a single base away.

Library creation used the immunoSEQ multiplex PCR assay. For the multiplex PCR, a mixture combining 60 forward primers for TCR Vbeta segments and 13 reverse primers for TCR Jbeta segments was used. Amplification of the CDR3 region of rearranged TCR beta genes was performed with a multiplex PCR assay on genomic DNA. On the Illumina HiSeq System, the amplified TCR beta libraries were sequenced as 87-base-pair reads. Per the authors' processing: In a later analysis, approximately 74 million unique TCR beta chains were counted across the 500 to 850 repertoires, and around 11 million of these chains were shared by at least two donors. To remove PCR and sequencing errors, raw reads were error-corrected and collapsed into unique sequences using a nearest-neighbor algorithm that merged closely related sequences. To assign V, D and J gene segments, CDR3 sequences were aligned to IMGT reference sequences. Each retained sequence needed at least a six-nucleotide match to both a V gene segment and a J gene segment. A rearrangement counted as productive if the CDR3 had no stop codons and remained in frame with V and J, and every other rearrangement counted as non-productive. CDR3 was defined by IMGT convention, running from the second conserved V-encoded cysteine to the conserved J-encoded phenylalanine. The earlier analysis of a few hundred of the donors excluded any sequence lacking an unambiguous match to a single V gene segment. In an earlier analysis of 450 to 700 of the donors, V segments were called functional above 56.7% productive rearrangements and were called segregating when the between-donor standard deviation exceeded 5%. To diagnose cytomegalovirus status from the catalog of TCR beta chain sequences, a statistical classification framework was built. A later analysis assigned V and J genes by comparing TCR nucleotide sequences with IMGT/GENE-DB human TR gene sequences. Using the TCRdist pipeline, a later analysis assigned CDR3 sequences along with most-parsimonious VDJ recombination scenarios. In a later analysis, each TCR beta chain was defined by its CDR3 amino acid sequence together with its V-gene family, and reads without a unique V-gene family were excluded. To address suspected cross-contamination and a sequencing artifact, a later analysis removed under 600 highly shared, low-generation-probability nucleotide sequences. For each public chain, a later analysis derived a clonal expansion index from normalized ranks of inferred template counts within each repertoire. In a later analysis, generation probabilities were computed with a VDJ recombination model fitted to out-of-frame rearrangements, and the resulting probabilities were checked against IGoR. A later analysis scored TCR-TCR, TCR-HLA and TCR-CMV co-occurrence with hypergeometric tests, applying a repertoire-size bias correction to TCR pairs. False discovery rates were estimated in a later analysis by permuting HLA or CMV assignments 20 times. A later analysis grouped co-occurring TCRs with DBSCAN, adding TCRdist sequence similarity when clustering within HLA-allele-positive subsets. Repertoires with fewer than 30,000 or more than 120,000 public chains, plus five repertoires with anomalous nucleotide sharing, were excluded from co-occurrence clustering. The source is immuneACCESS, and TCRdb retained only in-frame sequences with V and J called. Part of the clones is not carried over; for the studies checked, unresolved V genes explain less than half of this, and the remainder is unexplained. From that table come the V and J calls and clone size; the DNA was used to work out D and trimming. This sample comprises some 150,000 clones, 55% to 75% of them detected only once. The ten top clones hold less than 5% of the sample.

The sequence came from a man aged 50-59 years in good health and CMV-seropositive. Sequenced material: PBMCs. The chain couples TRBV19 to TRBJ2-3, and possibly TRBD1, on 5 matching bases. The sequence in DNA is TGTGCCAGTAGTATTGGGGCAGGTAGCACAGATACGCAGTATTTT. Translated, this gives CASSIGAGSTDTQYF.